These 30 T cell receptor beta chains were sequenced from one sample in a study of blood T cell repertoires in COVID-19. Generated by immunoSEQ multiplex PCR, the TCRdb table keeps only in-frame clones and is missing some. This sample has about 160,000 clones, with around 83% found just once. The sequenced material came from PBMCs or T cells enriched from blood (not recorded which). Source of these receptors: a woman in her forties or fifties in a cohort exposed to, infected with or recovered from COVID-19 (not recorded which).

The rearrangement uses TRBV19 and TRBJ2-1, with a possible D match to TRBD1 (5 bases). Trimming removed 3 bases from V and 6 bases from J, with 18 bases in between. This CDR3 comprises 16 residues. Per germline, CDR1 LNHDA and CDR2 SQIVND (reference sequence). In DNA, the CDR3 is TGTGCCAGTAGTATTTCCCCCGGTACAGGTCCCAATGAGCAGTTCTTC. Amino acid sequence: CASSISPGTGPNEQFF.

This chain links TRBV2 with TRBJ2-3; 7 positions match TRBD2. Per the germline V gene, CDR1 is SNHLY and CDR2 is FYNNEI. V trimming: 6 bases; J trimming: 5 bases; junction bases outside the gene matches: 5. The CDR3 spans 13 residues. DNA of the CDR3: TGTGCCAGCAGACGGGAGGTAATAGATACGCAGTATTTT. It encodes CASRREVIDTQYF.

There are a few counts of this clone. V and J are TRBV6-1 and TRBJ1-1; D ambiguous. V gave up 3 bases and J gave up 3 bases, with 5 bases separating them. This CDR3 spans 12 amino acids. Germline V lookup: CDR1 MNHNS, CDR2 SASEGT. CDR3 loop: CASSDGYTEAFF. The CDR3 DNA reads TGTGCCAGCAGTGACGGTTACACTGAAGCTTTCTTT.

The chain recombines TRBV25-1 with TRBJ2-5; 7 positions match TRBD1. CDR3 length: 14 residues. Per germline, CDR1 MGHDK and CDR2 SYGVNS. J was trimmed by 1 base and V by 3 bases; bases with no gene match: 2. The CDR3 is CASSENRGQETQYF. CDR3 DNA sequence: TGTGCCAGCAGTGAGAACAGGGGCCAAGAGACCCAGTACTTC. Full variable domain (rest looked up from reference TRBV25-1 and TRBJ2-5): EADIYQTPRYLVIGTGKKITLECSQTMGHDKMYWYQQDPGMELHLIHYSYGVNSTEKGDLSSESTVSRIRTEHFPLTLESARPSHTSQYLCASSENRGQETQYFGPGTRLLVL.

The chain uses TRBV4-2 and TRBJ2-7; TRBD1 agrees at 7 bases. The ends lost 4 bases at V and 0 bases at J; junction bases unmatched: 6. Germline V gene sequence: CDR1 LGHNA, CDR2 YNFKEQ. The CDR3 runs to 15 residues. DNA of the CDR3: TGTGCCAGCAGCCCTTCTTGGGACAGCTCCTACGAGCAGTACTTC. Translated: CASSPSWDSSYEQYF.

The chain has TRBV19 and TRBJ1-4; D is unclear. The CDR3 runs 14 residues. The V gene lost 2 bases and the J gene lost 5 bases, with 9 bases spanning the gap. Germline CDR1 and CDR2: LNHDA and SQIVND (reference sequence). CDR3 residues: CASSIREGNEKLFF. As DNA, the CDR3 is TGTGCCAGTAGTATACGGGAGGGCAATGAAAAACTGTTTTTT.

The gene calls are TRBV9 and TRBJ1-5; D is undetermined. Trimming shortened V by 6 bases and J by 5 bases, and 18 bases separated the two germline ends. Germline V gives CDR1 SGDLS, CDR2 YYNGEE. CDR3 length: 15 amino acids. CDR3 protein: CASNARGVPDQPQHF. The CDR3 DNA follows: TGTGCCAGCAACGCAAGAGGTGTTCCGGATCAGCCCCAGCATTTT.

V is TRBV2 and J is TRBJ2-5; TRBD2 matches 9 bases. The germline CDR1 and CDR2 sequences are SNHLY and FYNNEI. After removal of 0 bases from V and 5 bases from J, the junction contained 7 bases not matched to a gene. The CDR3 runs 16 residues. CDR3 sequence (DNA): TGTGCCAGCAGTGAAGCGAGTAGCGGGAGTTTCGAGACCCAGTACTTC. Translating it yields CASSEASSGSFETQYF.

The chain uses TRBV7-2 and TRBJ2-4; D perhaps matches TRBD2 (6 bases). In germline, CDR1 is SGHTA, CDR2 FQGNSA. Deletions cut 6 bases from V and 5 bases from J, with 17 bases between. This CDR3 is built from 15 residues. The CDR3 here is CASRYSGERENIQYF. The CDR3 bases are TGTGCCAGCAGATATAGCGGAGAGCGAGAAAACATTCAGTACTTC.

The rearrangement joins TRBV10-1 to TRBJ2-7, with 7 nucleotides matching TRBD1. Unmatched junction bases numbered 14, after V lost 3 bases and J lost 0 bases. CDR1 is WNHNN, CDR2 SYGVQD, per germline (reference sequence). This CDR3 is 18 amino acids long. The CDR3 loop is CASSEPVKTGPSSYEQYF. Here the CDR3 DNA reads TGCGCCAGCAGTGAACCAGTAAAGACAGGGCCTAGCTCCTACGAGCAGTACTTC.

The DNA of the CDR3 is TGCGCCAGCAGCTCCAAATCAGGGGGAGAAGAAAAACTGTTTTTT. Residues: CASSSKSGGEEKLFF. The chain joins TRBV5-1 to TRBJ1-4; 7 bases align to TRBD1. This CDR3 comprises 15 residues. CDR1 and CDR2 (germline): SGHRS, YFSETQ. V lost 3 bases, J lost 8 bases, and 10 bases stayed unmatched.

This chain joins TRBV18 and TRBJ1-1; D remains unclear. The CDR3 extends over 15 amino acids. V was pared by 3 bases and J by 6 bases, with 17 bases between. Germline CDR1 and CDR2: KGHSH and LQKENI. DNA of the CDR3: TGTGCCAGCTCACCTCGGGAAGTAAGGTCGTCTGAAGCTTTCTTT. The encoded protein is CASSPREVRSSEAFF.

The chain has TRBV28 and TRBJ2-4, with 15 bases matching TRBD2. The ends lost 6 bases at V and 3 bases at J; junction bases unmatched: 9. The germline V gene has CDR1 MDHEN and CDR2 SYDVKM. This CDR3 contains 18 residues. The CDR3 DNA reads TGTGCCAGCAGCTTAGGGACTAGCGGGAGGAATAGCAAAAACATTCAGTACTTC. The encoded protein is CASSLGTSGRNSKNIQYF.

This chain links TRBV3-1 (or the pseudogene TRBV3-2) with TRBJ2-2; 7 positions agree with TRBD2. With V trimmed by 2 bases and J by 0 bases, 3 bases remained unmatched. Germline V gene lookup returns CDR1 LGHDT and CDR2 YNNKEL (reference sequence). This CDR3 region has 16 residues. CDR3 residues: CASSQSGRSNTGELFF. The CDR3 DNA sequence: TGTGCCAGCAGCCAATCCGGGAGGTCGAACACCGGGGAGCTGTTTTTT.

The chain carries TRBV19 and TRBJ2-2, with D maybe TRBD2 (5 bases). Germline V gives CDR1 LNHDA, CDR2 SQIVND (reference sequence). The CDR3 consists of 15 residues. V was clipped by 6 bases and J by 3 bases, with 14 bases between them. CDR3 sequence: CASRREEDYTGELFF. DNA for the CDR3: TGTGCCAGTAGGAGAGAGGAGGATTACACCGGGGAGCTGTTTTTT.

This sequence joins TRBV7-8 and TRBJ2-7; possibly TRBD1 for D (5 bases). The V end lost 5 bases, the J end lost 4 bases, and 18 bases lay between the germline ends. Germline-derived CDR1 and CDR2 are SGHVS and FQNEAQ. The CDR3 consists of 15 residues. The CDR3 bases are TGTGCCAGCAGCCGAGGAAGGGGATGGATATACGAGCAGTACTTC. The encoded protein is CASSRGRGWIYEQYF.

The CDR3 loop reads CASSGRGWGEKLFF. For the CDR3, the DNA is TGTGCCAGCAGTGGCAGAGGGTGGGGTGAAAAACTGTTTTTT. The V call is TRBV2, the J call TRBJ1-4; D gene ambiguous. Deletions cut 4 bases from V and 7 bases from J, with 13 bases between. The germline V gene has CDR1 SNHLY and CDR2 FYNNEI. This CDR3 spans 14 amino acids.

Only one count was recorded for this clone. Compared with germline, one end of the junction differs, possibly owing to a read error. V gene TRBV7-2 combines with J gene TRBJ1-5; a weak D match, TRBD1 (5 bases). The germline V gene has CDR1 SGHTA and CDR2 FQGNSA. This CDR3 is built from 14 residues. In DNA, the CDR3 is TGTGCCAGCAGTTTAGCGGAGGGGAAGAGGCCCCAGCATTTT. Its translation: CASSLAEGKRPQHF.

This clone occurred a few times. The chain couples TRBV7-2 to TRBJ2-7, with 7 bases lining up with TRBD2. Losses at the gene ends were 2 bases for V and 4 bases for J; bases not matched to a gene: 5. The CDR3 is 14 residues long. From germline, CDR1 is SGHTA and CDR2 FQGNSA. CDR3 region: CASSLRTRGYEQYF. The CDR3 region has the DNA TGTGCCAGCAGCTTACGGACTAGGGGATACGAGCAGTACTTC. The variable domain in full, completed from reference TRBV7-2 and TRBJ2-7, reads GAGVSQSPSNKVTEKGKDVELRCDPISGHTALYWYRQSLGQGLEFLIYFQGNSAPDKSGLPSDRFSAERTGGSVSTLTIQRTQQEDSAVYLCASSLRTRGYEQYFGPGTRLTVT.

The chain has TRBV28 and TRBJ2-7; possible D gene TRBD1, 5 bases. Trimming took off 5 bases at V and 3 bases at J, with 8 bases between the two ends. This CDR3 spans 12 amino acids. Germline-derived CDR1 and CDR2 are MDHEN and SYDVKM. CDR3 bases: TGTGCCAGCAGTGGCGACAGCTACGAGCAGTACTTC. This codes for CASSGDSYEQYF.

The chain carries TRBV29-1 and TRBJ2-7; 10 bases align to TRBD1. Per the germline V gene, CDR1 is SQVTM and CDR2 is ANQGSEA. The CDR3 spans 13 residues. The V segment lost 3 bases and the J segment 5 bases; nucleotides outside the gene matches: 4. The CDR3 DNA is TGCAGCGTTGATGGGACAGGGGTACACGAGCAGTACTTC. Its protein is CSVDGTGVHEQYF.

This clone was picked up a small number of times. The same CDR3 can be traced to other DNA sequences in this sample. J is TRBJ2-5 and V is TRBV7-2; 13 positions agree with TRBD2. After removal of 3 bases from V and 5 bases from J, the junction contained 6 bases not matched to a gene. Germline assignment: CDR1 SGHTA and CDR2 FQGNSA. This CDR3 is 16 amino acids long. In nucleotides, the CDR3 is TGTGCCAGCAGCTTTCGTACTAGCGGGGGGGCGGAGACCCAGTACTTC. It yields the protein CASSFRTSGGAETQYF.

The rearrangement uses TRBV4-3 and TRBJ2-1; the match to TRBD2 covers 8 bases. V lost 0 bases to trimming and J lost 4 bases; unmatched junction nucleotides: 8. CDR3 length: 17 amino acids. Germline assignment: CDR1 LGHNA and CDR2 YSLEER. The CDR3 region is CASSQDSAGGKYNEQFF. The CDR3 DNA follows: TGCGCCAGCAGCCAAGATTCGGCGGGGGGCAAGTACAATGAGCAGTTCTTC.

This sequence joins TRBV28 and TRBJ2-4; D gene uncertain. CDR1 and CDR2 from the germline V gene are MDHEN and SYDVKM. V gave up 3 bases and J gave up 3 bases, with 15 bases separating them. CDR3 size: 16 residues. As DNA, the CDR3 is TGTGCCAGCAGTTTCCATCGGCTAGTCGGCAAAAACATTCAGTACTTC. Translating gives CASSFHRLVGKNIQYF. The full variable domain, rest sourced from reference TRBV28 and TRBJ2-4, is DVKVTQSSRYLVKRTGEKVFLECVQDMDHENMFWYRQDPGLGLRLIYFSYDVKMKEKGDIPEGYSVSREKKERFSLILESASTNQTSMYLCASSFHRLVGKNIQYFGAGTRLSVL.

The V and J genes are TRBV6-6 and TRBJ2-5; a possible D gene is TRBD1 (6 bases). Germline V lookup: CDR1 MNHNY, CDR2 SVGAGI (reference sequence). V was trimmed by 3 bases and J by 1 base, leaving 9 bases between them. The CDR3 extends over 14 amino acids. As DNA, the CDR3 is TGTGCCAGCAGTTATCAGGGGTTCCAAGAGACCCAGTACTTC. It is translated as CASSYQGFQETQYF.

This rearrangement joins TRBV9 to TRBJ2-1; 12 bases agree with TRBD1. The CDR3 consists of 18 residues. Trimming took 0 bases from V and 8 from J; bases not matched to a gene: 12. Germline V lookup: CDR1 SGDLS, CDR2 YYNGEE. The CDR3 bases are TGTGCCAGCAGCGTAGGGCCGGGACAGGGGGCAAGGAGCGATGAGCAGTTCTTC. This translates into CASSVGPGQGARSDEQFF.

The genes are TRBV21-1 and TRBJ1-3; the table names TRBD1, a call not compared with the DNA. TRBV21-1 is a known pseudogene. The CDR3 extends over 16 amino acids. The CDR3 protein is CASSPTGGKWRNTIYF. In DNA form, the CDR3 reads TGTGCCAGCAGCCCGACAGGGGGTAAATGGAGAAACACCATATATTTT.

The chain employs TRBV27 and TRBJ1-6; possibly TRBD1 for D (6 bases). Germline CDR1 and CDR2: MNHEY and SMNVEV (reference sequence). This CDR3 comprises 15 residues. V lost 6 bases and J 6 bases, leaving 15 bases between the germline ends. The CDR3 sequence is CASSQNRAINSPLHF. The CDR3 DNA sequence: TGTGCCAGCAGCCAAAACAGGGCTATTAATTCACCCCTCCACTTT.

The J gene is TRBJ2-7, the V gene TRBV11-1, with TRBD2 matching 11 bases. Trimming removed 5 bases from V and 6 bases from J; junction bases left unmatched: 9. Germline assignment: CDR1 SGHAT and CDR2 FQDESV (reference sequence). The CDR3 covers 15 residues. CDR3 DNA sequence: TGTGCCAGCAGCCCCCAGCGCCTAGCGGGGGGCGAGCAGTACTTC. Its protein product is CASSPQRLAGGEQYF.

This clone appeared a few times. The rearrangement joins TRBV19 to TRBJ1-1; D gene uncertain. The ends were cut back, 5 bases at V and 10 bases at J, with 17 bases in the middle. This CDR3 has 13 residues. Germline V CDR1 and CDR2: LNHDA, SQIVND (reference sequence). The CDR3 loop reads CASSEVFPTGAFF. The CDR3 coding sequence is TGTGCCAGTAGTGAAGTTTTCCCCACGGGAGCTTTCTTT. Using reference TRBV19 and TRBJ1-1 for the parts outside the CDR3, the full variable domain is DGGITQSPKYLFRKEGQNVTLSCEQNLNHDAMYWYRQDPGQGLRLIYYSQIVNDFQKGDIAEGYSVSREKKESFPLTVTSAQKNPTAFYLCASSEVFPTGAFFGQGTRLTVV.